This record concerns one TCR beta chain sequence. Its antigen is unidentified. The data were obtained in a study of blood T cells in healthy people across ages. General study results and limits: Whereas aged donors had fewer naive CD4+ cells, long-lived donors had more of them and higher diversity. From one million sequenced T cells, diversity estimates were lower bounds.

A minimum of 6 micrograms of total RNA was extracted per sample. Through a sample-barcoded 5' primer and a J-beta primer mix, a second PCR was run for roughly 6 to 12 cycles. Every sample gave at least 3 million paired-end reads containing CDR3. TCRdb reprocessed the 5' RACE reads with MiXCR, giving one entry per CDR3 protein. Of roughly 800,000 distinct CDR3 sequences in the sample, 55% to 70% were seen once. This clonotype was sampled from a man aged 30-40 years in good health. The specimen sequenced was blood.

The CDR3 spells CASSPNLAGGYNEQFF. The CDR3 DNA sequence: TGTGCCAGCAGCCCCAATCTAGCGGGGGGTTACAATGAGCAGTTCTTC. The genes are TRBV7-8 and TRBJ2-1; TRBD2 matches at 11 bases. Looked up from germline, CDR1 is SGHVS and CDR2 is FQNEAQ. The CDR3 has 16 residues. With 5 bases clipped from V and 4 bases from J, the junction kept 7 bases outside the gene matches.